The T cell receptor (beta chain) under discussion was sequenced for a study of blood T cells in healthy people across ages. This clonotype has at least ten counts. Germline lookup yields CDR1 MGHRA and CDR2 YSYEKL. This CDR3 is built from 12 residues. The V end lost 0 bases, the J end lost 15 bases, and 12 bases lay between the germline ends. A J-beta primer mix and a sample-barcoded 5' primer were used in a second PCR of roughly 6 to 11 cycles. MiXCR, run by TCRdb on the 5' RACE reads, gives a single entry per CDR3 protein. The repertoire includes fewer than 1.5 million distinct CDR3 sequences, 35% to 45% of them detected once, and 7.9% sits in the top ten.

The origin of this receptor is a woman aged 18-29 years in good health. The genes are TRBV4-1 and TRBJ2-1; D not resolved. The sequenced sample was blood. The CDR3 DNA is TGCGCCAGCAGCCAAGAGGAGCCTTTGCGGTTCTTC. Its protein product is CASSQEEPLRFF.